This TCR beta chain was obtained from a study of shared clonotypes between healthy human individuals. Study information: Per-donor plates numbered three CD4 naive, three CD4 memory, two CD8 naive and one CD8 memory.

Generated by immunoSEQ multiplex PCR, the TCRdb table keeps only in-frame clones and is missing some. The repertoire includes some 1.5 million clones, approximately 98% of them detected once, and roughly 0.45% sits in the top ten. Germline-derived CDR1 and CDR2 are KGHSH and LQKENI. Trimming stripped 2 bases from V and 4 bases from J, with 8 bases between. The CDR3 is 14 amino acids. The sequencing input was naive CD4+ T cells sorted from blood. Stated subset: CD45RA+ positively selected. The V and J genes are TRBV18 and TRBJ2-2; no clear D. The TCR was taken from a man aged 25-45 years in good health. Here the CDR3 reads CASSPARPTGELFF. CDR3 in DNA: TGTGCCAGCTCACCAGCCCGTCCCACCGGGGAGCTGTTTTTT.